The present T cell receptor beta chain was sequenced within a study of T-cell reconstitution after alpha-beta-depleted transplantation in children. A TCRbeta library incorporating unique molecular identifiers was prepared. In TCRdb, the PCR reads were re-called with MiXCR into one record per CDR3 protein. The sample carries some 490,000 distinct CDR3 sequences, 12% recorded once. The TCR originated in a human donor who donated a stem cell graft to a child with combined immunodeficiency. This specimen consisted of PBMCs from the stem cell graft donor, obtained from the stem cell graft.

CDR3 amino acids: CSVVRDYYGYTF. The CDR3 bases are TGCAGCGTTGTAAGGGACTATTATGGCTACACCTTC. This chain connects TRBV29-1 to TRBJ1-2; a weak D match, TRBD1 (5 bases). Looked up from germline, CDR1 is SQVTM and CDR2 is ANQGSEA. V was clipped by 4 bases and J by 5 bases, with 11 bases between them. This CDR3 comprises 12 residues.